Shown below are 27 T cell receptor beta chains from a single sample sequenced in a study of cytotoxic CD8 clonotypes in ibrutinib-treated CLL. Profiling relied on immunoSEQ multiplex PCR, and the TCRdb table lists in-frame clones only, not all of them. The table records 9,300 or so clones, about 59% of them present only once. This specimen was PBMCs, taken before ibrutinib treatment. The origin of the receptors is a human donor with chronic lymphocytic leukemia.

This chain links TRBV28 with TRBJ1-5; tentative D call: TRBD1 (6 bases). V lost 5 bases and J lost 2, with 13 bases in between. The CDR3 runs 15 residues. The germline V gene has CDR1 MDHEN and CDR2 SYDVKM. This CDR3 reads CASSIQGRGNQPQHF. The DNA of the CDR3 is TGTGCCAGCAGTATACAGGGTAGGGGCAATCAGCCCCAGCATTTT.

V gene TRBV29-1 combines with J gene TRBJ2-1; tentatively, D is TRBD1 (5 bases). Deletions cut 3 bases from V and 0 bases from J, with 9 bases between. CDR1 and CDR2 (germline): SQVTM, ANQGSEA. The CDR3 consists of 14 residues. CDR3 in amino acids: CSVEPTASYNEQFF. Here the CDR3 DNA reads TGCAGCGTTGAGCCGACAGCCTCCTACAATGAGCAGTTCTTC.

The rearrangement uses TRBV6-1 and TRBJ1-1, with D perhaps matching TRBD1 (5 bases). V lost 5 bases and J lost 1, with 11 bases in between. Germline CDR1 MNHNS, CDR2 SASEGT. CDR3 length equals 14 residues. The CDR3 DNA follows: TGTGCCAGCAGTCAGGGACCACAGAACACTGAAGCTTTCTTT. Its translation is CASSQGPQNTEAFF.

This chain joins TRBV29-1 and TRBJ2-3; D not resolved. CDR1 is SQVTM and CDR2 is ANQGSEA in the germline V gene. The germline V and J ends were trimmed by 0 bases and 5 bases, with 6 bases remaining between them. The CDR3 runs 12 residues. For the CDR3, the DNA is TGCAGCGTTGAAGATCAAGGAGATACGCAGTATTTT. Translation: CSVEDQGDTQYF.

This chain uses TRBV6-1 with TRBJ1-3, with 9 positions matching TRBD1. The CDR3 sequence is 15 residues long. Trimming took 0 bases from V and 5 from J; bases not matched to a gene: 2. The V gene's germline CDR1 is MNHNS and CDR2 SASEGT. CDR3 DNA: TGTGCCAGCAGTGAAGCGGGACAGGGTAGAAACACCATATATTTT. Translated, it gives CASSEAGQGRNTIYF.

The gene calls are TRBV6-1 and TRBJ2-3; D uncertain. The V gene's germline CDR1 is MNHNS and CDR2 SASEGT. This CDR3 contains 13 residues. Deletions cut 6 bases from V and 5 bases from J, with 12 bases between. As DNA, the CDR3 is TGTGCCAGCAGACCAAAAGGGTTAGATACGCAGTATTTT. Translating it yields CASRPKGLDTQYF.

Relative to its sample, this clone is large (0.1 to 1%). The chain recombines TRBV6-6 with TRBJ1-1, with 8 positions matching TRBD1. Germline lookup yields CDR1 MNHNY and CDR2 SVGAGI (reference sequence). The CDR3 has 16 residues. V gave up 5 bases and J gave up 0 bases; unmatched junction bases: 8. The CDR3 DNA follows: TGTGCCAGCAGTCCAGGGGGCGCCCACATGAACACTGAAGCTTTCTTT. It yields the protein CASSPGGAHMNTEAFF.

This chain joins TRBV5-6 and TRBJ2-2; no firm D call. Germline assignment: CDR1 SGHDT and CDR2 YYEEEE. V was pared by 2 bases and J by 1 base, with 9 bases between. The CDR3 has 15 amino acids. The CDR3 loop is CASSFFYGNTGELFF. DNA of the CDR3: TGTGCCAGCAGCTTCTTCTACGGGAACACCGGGGAGCTGTTTTTT.

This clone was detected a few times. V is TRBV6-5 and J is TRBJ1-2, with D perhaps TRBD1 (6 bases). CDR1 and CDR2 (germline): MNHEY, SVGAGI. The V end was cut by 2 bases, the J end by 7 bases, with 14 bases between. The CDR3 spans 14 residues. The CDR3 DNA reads TGTGCCAGCAGTTACGAGGGGGAGGGCTCTGGCTACACCTTC. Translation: CASSYEGEGSGYTF.

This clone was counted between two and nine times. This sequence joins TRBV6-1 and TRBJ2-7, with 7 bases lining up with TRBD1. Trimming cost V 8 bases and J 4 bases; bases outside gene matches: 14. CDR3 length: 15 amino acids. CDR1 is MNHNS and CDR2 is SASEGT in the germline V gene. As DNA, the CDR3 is TGTGCCAGCGAGGGGATGCACAGGGGTTTTTACGAGCAGTACTTC. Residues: CASEGMHRGFYEQYF.

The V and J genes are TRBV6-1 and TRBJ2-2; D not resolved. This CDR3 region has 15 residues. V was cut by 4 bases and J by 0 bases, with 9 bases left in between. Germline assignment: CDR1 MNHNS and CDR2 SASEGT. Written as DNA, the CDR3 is TGTGCCAGCAGTGGCATGGCCCCGAACACCGGGGAGCTGTTTTTT. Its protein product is CASSGMAPNTGELFF.

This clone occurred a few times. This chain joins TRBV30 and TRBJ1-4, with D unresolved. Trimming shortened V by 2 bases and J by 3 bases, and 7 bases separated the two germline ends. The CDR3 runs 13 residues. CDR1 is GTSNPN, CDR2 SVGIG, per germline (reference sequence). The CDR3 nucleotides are TGTGCCTGGAGTTCTCAGCCTAATGAAAAACTGTTTTTT. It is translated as CAWSSQPNEKLFF.

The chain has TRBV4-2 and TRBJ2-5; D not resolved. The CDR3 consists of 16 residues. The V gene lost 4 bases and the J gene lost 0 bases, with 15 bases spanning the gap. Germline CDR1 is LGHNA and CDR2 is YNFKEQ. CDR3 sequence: CASSLYDRTYQETQYF. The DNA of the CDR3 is TGTGCCAGCAGCCTTTACGATCGGACGTACCAAGAGACCCAGTACTTC.

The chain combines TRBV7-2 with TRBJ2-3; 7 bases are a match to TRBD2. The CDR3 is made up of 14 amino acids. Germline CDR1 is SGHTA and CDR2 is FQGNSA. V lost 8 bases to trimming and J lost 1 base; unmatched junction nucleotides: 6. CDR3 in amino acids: CASRIRGGTDTQYF. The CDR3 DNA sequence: TGTGCCAGCCGTATCCGGGGGGGCACAGATACGCAGTATTTT.

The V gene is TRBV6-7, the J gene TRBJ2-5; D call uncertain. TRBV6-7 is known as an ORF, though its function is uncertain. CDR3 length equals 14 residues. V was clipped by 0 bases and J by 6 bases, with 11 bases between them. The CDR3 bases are TGTGCCAGCAGTTACTCTTGGTTGCAGAAGACCCAGTACTTC. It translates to CASSYSWLQKTQYF.

CDR3 residues: CASSLVASGGVDTQYF. DNA of the CDR3: TGCGCCAGCAGCTTGGTGGCTAGCGGGGGGGTAGATACGCAGTATTTT. The rearrangement joins TRBV5-1 to TRBJ2-3; TRBD2 matches at 12 bases. CDR3 length: 16 amino acids. Germline trimming cut 0 bases from V and 5 bases from J; bases unmatched to any gene: 4. In germline, CDR1 is SGHRS, CDR2 YFSETQ. Combining the CDR3 with reference TRBV5-1 and TRBJ2-3 gives the whole variable domain KAGVTQTPRYLIKTRGQQVTLSCSPISGHRSVSWYQQTPGQGLQFLFEYFSETQRNKGNFPGRFSGRQFSNSRSEMNVSTLELGDSALYLCASSLVASGGVDTQYFGPGTRLTVL.

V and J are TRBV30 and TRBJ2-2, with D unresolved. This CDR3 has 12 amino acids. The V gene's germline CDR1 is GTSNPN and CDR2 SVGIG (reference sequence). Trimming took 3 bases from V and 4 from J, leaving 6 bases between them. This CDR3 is CAWSVSTGELFF. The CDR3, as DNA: TGTGCCTGGAGCGTCAGCACCGGGGAGCTGTTTTTT.

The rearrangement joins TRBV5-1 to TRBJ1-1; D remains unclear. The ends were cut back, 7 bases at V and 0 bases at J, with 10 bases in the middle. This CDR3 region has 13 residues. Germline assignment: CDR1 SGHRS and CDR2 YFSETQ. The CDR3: CASYYRVNTEAFF. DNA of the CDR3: TGCGCCAGCTACTATCGGGTGAACACTGAAGCTTTCTTT.

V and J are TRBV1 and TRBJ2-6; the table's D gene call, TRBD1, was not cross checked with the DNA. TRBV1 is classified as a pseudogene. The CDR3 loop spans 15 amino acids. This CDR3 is CTSSETQSRANVLTF. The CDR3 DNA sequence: TGCACCAGCAGTGAAACACAAAGTCGGGCCAACGTCCTGACTTTC.

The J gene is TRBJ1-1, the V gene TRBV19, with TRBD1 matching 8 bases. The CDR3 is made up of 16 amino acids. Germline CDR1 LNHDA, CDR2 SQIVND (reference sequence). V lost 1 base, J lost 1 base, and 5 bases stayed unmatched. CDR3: CASSIAGTGRNTEAFF. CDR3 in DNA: TGTGCCAGTAGTATAGCCGGGACAGGAAGGAACACTGAAGCTTTCTTT.

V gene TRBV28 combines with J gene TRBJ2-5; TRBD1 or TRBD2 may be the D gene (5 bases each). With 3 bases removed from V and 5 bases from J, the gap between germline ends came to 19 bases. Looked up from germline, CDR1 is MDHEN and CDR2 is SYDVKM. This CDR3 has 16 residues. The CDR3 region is CASSFLGPRERETQYF. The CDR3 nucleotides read TGTGCCAGCAGTTTTCTGGGACCCCGCGAGAGGGAGACCCAGTACTTC.

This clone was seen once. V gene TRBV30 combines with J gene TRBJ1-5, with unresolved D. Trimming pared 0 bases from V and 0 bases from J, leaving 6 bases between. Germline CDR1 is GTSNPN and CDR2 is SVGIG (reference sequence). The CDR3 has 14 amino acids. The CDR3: CAWSVPSSNQPQHF. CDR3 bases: TGTGCCTGGAGTGTCCCGTCTAGCAATCAGCCCCAGCATTTT.

Here the CDR3 reads CASSQSEVIYNEQFF. CDR3 in DNA: TGCGCCAGCAGCCAATCTGAGGTTATCTACAATGAGCAGTTCTTC. The chain recombines TRBV4-1 with TRBJ2-1; unclear D gene. The CDR3 has 15 residues. Germline CDR1 MGHRA, CDR2 YSYEKL. V was trimmed by 2 bases and J by 3 bases, leaving 11 bases between them.

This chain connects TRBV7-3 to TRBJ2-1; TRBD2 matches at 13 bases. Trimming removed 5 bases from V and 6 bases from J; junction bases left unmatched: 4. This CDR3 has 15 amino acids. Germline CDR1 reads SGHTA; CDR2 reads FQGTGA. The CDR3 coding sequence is TGTGCCAGCAGCGTGGGACTAGCGGGACCCAATGAGCAGTTCTTC. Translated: CASSVGLAGPNEQFF. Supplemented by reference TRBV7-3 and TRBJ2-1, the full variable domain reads GAGVSQTPSNKVTEKGKYVELRCDPISGHTALYWYRQSLGQGPEFLIYFQGTGAADDSGLPNDRFFAVRPEGSVSTLKIQRTERGDSAVYLCASSVGLAGPNEQFFGPGTRLTVL.

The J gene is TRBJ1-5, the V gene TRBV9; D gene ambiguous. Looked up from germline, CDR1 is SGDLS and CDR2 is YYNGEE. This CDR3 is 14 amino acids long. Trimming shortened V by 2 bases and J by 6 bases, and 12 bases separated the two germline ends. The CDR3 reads CASSVSPGGQPQHF. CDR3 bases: TGTGCCAGCAGCGTCTCCCCCGGAGGTCAGCCCCAGCATTTT.

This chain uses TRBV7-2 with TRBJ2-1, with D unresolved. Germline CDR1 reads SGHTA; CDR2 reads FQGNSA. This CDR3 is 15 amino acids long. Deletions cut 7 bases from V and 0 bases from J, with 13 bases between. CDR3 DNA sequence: TGTGCCAGCAAGCCTTGGGCGGCCTCCTACAATGAGCAGTTCTTC. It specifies CASKPWAASYNEQFF.

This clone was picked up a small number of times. CDR3 DNA sequence: TGTGCCAGTAGCCGTGGGAGCTCCTATAATTCACCCCTCCACTTT. Amino acids: CASSRGSSYNSPLHF. This rearrangement joins TRBV19 to TRBJ1-6; D not certain. Germline CDR1 LNHDA, CDR2 SQIVND (reference sequence). This CDR3 spans 15 amino acids. The ends were cut back, 6 bases at V and 0 bases at J, with 9 bases in the middle. The full variable domain, its missing parts supplied by reference TRBV19 and TRBJ1-6, is DGGITQSPKYLFRKEGQNVTLSCEQNLNHDAMYWYRQDPGQGLRLIYYSQIVNDFQKGDIAEGYSVSREKKESFPLTVTSAQKNPTAFYLCASSRGSSYNSPLHFGNGTRLTVT.